These 8 T cell receptor beta chains were all obtained from the same sample, sequenced in a study of response to subunit inactivated influenza vaccine. One entry per CDR3 protein, called by TCRdb with MiXCR from the RT-PCR reads. This sample has hundreds of thousands of distinct CDR3 sequences, with roughly 27% found just once. Sample: CD4+ T cells sorted from PBMCs, taken roughly 5 days after vaccination. Every receptor here comes from a man aged 45-65 years who received an inactivated influenza vaccine.

The CDR3 DNA is TGTGCCAGCACTAAAGCCCAGGAGAGCACAGATACGCAGTATTTT. This gives the protein CASTKAQESTDTQYF. V gene TRBV12-3 or TRBV12-4 combines with J gene TRBJ2-3; D is undetermined. The ends were cut back, 7 bases at V and 0 bases at J, with 14 bases in the middle. The CDR3 extends over 15 amino acids.

The genes are TRBV29-1 and TRBJ2-5, with TRBD1 identical over 9 bases. V shed 8 bases, J shed 5 bases, and the junction held 12 bases outside the gene matches. The CDR3 runs to 14 residues. Looked up from germline, CDR1 is SQVTM and CDR2 is ANQGSEA. CDR3 in amino acids: CSIRDRVASETQYF. Written as DNA, the CDR3 is TGCAGCATAAGGGACAGGGTAGCTAGTGAGACCCAGTACTTC.

The V gene is TRBV7-2, the J gene TRBJ2-4; D gene unclear. This CDR3 has 15 residues. Germline assignment: CDR1 SGHTA and CDR2 FQGNSA. Between the trimmed V and J ends, which lost 1 base and 6 bases, there was a span of 13 bases. CDR3 nucleotides: TGTGCCAGCAGCTTAGTGACGACGGCTCCAAACATTCAGTACTTC. Translation gives CASSLVTTAPNIQYF.

This sequence joins TRBV10-3 and TRBJ1-5; TRBD1 agrees at 7 bases. The CDR3 is 14 amino acids. Germline trimming cut 4 bases from V and 4 bases from J; bases unmatched to any gene: 4. Per germline, CDR1 ENHRY and CDR2 SYGVKD. The DNA for the CDR3 is TGTGCCATCAGTGGCGACAGGGAAAATCAGCCCCAGCATTTT. Translation gives CAISGDRENQPQHF.

Ten or more counts support this clonotype. The chain's CDR3 is CASSQDTAVLGEKLFF. The DNA of the CDR3 is TGCGCCAGCAGCCAAGATACCGCAGTCCTGGGTGAAAAACTGTTTTTT. The gene calls are TRBV4-3 and TRBJ1-4; D call uncertain. The germline gives CDR1 LGHNA, CDR2 YSLEER. The CDR3 runs 16 residues. The V gene lost 0 bases and the J gene lost 7 bases, with 15 bases spanning the gap.

This clonotype showed up just a few times. The genes are TRBV28 and TRBJ2-1; 7 bases are a match to TRBD2. This CDR3 is built from 16 residues. V dropped 4 bases and J dropped 0; count of bases not matched to a gene: 6. The germline CDR1 and CDR2 sequences are MDHEN and SYDVKM. The CDR3 DNA reads as TGTGCCAGCAGTTCCTTGATAGCGGGCTCCTACAATGAGCAGTTCTTC. This codes for CASSSLIAGSYNEQFF.

The CDR3 DNA sequence: TGCAGTGCTAGAAACGCGAGGTTGGCCGGGACAGGGAGAGTCGAGCAGTACTTC. Residues: CSARNARLAGTGRVEQYF. The V call is TRBV20-1, the J call TRBJ2-7, with 9 bases that match TRBD1. This CDR3 has 18 amino acids. Per the germline V gene, CDR1 is DFQATT and CDR2 is SNEGSKA (reference sequence). With V trimmed by 2 bases and J by 6 bases, 20 bases remained unmatched.

This clonotype showed up just a few times. The chain combines TRBV6-1 with TRBJ2-3, with D perhaps assigned TRBD1 or TRBD2 (6 bases each). V lost 2 bases and J lost 6, with 15 bases in between. The germline V gene encodes CDR1 MNHNS and CDR2 SASEGT. This CDR3 spans 15 amino acids. The CDR3 region has the DNA TGTGCCAGCAGTGAATGGGTAGGGGGGCCGGATACGCAGTATTTT. Encoded protein: CASSEWVGGPDTQYF.